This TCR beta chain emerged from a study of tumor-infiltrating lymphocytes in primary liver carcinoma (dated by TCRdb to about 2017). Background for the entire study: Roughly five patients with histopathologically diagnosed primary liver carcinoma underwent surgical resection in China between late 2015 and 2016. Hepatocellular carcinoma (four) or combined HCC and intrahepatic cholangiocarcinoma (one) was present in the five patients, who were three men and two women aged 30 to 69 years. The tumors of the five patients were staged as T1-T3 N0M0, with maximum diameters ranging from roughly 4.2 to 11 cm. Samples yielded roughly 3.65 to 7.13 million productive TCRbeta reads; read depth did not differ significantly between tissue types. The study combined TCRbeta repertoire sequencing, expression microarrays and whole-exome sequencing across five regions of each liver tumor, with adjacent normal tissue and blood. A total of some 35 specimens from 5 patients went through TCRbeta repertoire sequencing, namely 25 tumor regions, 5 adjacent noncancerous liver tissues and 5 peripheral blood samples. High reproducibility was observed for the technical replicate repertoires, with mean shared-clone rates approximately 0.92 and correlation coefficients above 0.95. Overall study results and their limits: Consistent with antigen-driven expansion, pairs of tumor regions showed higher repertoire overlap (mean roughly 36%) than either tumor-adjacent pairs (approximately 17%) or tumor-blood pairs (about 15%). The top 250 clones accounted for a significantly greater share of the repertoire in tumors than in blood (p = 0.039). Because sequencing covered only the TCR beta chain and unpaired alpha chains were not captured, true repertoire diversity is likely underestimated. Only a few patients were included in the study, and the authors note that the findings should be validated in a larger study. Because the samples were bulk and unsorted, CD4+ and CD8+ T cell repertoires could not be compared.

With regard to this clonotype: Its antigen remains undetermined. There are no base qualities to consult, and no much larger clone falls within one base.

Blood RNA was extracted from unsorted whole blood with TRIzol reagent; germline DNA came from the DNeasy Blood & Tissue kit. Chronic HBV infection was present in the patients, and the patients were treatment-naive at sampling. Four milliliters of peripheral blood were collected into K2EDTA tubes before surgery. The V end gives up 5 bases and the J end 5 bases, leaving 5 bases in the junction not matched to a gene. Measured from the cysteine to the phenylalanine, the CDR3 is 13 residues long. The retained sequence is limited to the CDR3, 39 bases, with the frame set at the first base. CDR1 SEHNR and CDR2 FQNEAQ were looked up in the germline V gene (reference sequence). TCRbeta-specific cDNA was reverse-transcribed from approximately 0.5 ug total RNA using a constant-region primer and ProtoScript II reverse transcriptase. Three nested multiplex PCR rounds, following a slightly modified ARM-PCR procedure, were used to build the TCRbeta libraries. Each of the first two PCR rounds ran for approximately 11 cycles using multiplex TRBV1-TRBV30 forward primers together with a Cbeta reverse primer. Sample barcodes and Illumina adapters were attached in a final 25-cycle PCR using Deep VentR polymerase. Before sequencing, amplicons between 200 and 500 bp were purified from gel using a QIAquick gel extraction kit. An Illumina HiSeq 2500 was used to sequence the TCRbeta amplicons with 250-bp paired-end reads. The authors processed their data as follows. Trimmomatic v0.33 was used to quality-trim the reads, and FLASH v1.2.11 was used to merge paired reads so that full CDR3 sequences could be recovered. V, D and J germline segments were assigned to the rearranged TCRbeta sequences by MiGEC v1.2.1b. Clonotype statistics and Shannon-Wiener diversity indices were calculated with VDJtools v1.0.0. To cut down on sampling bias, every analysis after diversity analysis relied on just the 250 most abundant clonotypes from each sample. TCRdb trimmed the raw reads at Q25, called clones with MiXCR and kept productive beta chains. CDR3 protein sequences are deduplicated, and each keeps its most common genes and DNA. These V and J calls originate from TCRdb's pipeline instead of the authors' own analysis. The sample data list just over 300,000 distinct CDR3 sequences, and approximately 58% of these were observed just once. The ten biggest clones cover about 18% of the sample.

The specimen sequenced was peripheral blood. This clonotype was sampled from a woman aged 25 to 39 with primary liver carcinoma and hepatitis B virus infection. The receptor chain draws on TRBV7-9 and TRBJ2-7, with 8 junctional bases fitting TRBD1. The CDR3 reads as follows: CASSPDRVNEQYF. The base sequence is TGTGCCAGCAGCCCGGACAGGGTCAACGAGCAGTACTTC.